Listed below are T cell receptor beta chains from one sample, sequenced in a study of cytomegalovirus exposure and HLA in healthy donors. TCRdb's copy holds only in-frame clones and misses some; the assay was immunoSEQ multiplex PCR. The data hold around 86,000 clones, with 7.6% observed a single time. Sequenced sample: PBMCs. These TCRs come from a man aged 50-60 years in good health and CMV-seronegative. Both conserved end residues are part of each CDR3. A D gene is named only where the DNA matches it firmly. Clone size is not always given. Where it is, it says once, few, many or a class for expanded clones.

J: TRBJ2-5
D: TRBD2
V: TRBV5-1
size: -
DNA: TGCGCCAGCAGCTTGGTTGGTAGCGGGGACGGGACCCAGTACTTC
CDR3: CASSLVGSGDGTQYF

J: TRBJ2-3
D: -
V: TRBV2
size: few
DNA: TGTGCCAGCAGTCCTGACAGGAGCACAGATACGCAGTATTTT
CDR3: CASSPDRSTDTQYF

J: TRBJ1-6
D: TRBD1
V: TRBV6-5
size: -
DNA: TGTGCCAGCAGTAGTACAGGGGGTAAGAATTCACCCCTCCACTTT
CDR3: CASSSTGGKNSPLHF

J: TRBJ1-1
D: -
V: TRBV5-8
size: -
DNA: TGTGCCAGCAGCTTGGCGTTTGGCAGGTTGAACACTGAAGCTTTCTTT
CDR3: CASSLAFGRLNTEAFF

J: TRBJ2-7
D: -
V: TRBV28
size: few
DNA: TGTGCCAGCAGACTCGACACCTCCTACGAGCAGTACTTC
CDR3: CASRLDTSYEQYF

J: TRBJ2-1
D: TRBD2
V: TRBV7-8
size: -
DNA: TGTGCCAGCAGCCCCGGACTAGCTCCTTTGAATGAGCAGTTCTTC
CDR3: CASSPGLAPLNEQFF

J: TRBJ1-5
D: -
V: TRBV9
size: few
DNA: TGTGCCAGCAGCGAAACGGAGAATAGCAATCAGCCCCAGCATTTT
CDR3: CASSETENSNQPQHF

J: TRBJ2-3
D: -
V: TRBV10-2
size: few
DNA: TGCGCCAGCAGGGTGGGACTGTCCACAGATACGCAGTATTTT
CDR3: CASRVGLSTDTQYF

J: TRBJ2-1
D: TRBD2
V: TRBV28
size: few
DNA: TGTGCCAGCAGTTTCTTCAGCGGGGTCTACAATGAGCAGTTCTTC
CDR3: CASSFFSGVYNEQFF

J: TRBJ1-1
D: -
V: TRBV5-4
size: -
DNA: TGTGCCAGCAGCTTGCAGTGGACAGAAGTCTCTGAAGCTTTCTTT
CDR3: CASSLQWTEVSEAFF

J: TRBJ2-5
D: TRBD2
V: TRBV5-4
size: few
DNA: TGTGCCAGCAGCGACCGGACTAGCGGATTCCAAGAGACCCAGTACTTC
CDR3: CASSDRTSGFQETQYF

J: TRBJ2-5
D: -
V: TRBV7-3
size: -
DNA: TGTGCCAGCAGCTTCGGGATCCAAGAGACCCAGTACTTC
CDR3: CASSFGIQETQYF

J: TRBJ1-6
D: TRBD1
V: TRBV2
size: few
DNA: TGTGCCAGCAGTCCCCCTCCGGGACAGAGAACAAATTCACCCCTCCACTTT
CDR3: CASSPPPGQRTNSPLHF

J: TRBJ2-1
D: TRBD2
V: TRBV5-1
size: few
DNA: TGCGCCAGCAGCTTGACTAGCGGGGCTTTTAGTACGCGGAATGAGCAGTTCTTC
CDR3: CASSLTSGAFSTRNEQFF

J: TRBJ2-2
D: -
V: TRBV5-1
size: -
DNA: TGCGCCAGCAGCTCCCGGGTCGACACCGGGGAGCTGTTTTTT
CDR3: CASSSRVDTGELFF

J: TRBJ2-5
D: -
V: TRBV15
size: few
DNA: TGTGCCACCAGCAGAGATCTGCGAGAGACCCAGTACTTC
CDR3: CATSRDLRETQYF

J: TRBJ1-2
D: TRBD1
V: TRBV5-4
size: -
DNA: TGTGCCAGCAGCCAAGGGACAGCAGCTAACTATGGCTACACCTTC
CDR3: CASSQGTAANYGYTF

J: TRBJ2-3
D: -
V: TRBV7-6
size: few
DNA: TGTGCCAGCAGCTTAGATAGTGGTACAGATACGCAGTATTTT
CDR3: CASSLDSGTDTQYF

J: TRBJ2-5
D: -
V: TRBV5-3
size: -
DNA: TGTGCCAGAAGCTTTCTCCTTATCGGACAATTAGGGGAGACCCAGTACTTC
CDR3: CARSFLLIGQLGETQYF

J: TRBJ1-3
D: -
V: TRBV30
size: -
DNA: TGTGCCTGGAGTGTAGCTGGTGGAAACACCATATATTTT
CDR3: CAWSVAGGNTIYF

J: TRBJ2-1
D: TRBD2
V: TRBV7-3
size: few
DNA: TGTGCCAGCAGCTTAAAGGTTAGCGGGAGCGGTGAGCAGTTCTTC
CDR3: CASSLKVSGSGEQFF

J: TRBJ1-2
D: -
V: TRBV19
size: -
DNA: TGTGCCAGTAGAAACCCGGAGCAAGGCTACACCTTC
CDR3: CASRNPEQGYTF

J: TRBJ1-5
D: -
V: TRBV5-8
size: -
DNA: TGTGCCAGCAGCTTAACATATAGCAATCAGCCCCAGCATTTT
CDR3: CASSLTYSNQPQHF

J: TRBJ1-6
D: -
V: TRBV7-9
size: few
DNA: TGTGCCAGCAGCTCCGCAGACAGGACTTTGGGTTCACCCCTCCACTTT
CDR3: CASSSADRTLGSPLHF

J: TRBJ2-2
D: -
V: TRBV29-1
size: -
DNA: TGCAGCGTTGAAGAGGTCCGAAACAGCGGGGAGCTGTTTTTT
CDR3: CSVEEVRNSGELFF

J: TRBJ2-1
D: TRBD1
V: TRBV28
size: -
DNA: TGTGCCAGCGATTCTAGGGGACAGGTACATCATGAGCAGTTCTTC
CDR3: CASDSRGQVHHEQFF

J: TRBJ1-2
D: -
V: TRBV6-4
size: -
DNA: TGTGCCAGCAGTGAGGCAGCAGGTTTTGGTGGCTACACCTTC
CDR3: CASSEAAGFGGYTF

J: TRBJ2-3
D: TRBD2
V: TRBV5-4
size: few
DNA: TGTGCCAGCAGCTCAAGACTAGCGGGAGGCGCAGATACGCAGTATTTT
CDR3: CASSSRLAGGADTQYF

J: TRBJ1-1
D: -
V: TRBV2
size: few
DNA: TGTGCCACCCTGGACCCGGGAGGCTGGGGTGAAGCTTTCTTT
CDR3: CATLDPGGWGEAFF

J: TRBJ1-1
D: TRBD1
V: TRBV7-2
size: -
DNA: TGTGCCAGCAGCTTACCCGGACAGGGACGTGAAGCTTTCTTT
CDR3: CASSLPGQGREAFF

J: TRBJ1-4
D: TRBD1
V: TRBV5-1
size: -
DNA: TGCGCCAGCAGACCAGGGGGTAGAGGGACTAATGAAAAACTGTTTTTT
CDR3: CASRPGGRGTNEKLFF

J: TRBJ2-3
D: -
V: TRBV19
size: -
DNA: TGTGCCAGTAGTATATACGGGGGTAAGACAGATACGCAGTATTTT
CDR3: CASSIYGGKTDTQYF

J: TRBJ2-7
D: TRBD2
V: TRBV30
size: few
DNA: TGTGCCTGGAGTGGGACTAGCGGATTCTCCTACGAGCAGTACTTC
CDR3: CAWSGTSGFSYEQYF

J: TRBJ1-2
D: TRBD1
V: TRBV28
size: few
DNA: TGTGCCAGCAGCGGTACCGGGACAGGGGTCGGGTATGGCTACACCTTC
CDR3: CASSGTGTGVGYGYTF

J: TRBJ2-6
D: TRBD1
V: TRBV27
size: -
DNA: TGTGCCAGCCATCTCCCGGGACAGGGGCCCTCCACCTCTGGGGCCAACGTCCTGACTTTC
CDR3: CASHLPGQGPSTSGANVLTF

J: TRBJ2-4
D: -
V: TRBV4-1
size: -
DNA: TGCGCCAGCAGCCAAGATCCGGGAGACATTCAGTACTTC
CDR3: CASSQDPGDIQYF

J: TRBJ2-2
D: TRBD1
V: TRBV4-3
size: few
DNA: TGCGCCAGCAGCCAAGGGACAGGGAACACCGGGGAGCTGTTTTTT
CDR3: CASSQGTGNTGELFF

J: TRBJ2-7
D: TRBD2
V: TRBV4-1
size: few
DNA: TGCGCCAGCAGCCCGACCCCACTAGCGGGAGACCCCTCCTACGAGCAGTACTTC
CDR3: CASSPTPLAGDPSYEQYF

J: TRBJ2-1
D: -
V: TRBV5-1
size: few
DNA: TGCGCCAGCAGCCCCCCAGGGTATGGGCAGTTCTTC
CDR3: CASSPPGYGQFF

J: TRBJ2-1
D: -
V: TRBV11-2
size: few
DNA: TGTGCCAGCAGCCCAGGGCCCAATGAGCAGTTCTTC
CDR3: CASSPGPNEQFF

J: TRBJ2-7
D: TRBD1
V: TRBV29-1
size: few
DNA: TGCAGCGTTGAGGGACAGTCCTACGAGCAGTACTTC
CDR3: CSVEGQSYEQYF

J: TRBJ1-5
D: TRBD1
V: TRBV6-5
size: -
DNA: TGTGCTACCCGGGACAGGGTTAGCAATCAGCCCCAGCATTTT
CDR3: CATRDRVSNQPQHF

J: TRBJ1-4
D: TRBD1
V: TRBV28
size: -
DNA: TGTGCCAGCAGCCCCTCGGACAGGGAGAATGAAAAACTGTTTTTT
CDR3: CASSPSDRENEKLFF

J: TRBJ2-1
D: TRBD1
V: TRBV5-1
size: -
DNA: TGCGCCAGCAGCTTGACCCGGGACAGAAGACTTAATGAGCAGTTCTTC
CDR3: CASSLTRDRRLNEQFF

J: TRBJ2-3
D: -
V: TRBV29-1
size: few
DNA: TGCAGCGTTGAAAGGGTGGCCGGGCGGCGGGGACGAGTCACAGATACGCAGTATTTT
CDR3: CSVERVAGRRGRVTDTQYF

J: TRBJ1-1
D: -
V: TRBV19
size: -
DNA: TGTGCCAGTAGTATAGGGGAGAACACTGAGGCTTTCTTT
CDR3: CASSIGENTEAFF

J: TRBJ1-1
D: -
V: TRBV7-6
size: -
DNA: TGTGCCAGCAGCTTAGCGGCAGGATGGAATACTGAAGCTTTCTTT
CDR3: CASSLAAGWNTEAFF

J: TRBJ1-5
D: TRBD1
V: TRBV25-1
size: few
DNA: TGTGCCAGCAGTGGAACAGGGGCTAGTGAGCCCCAGCATTTT
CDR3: CASSGTGASEPQHF

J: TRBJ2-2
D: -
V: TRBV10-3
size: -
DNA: TGTGCCATCAGTGGGCGACTTGTCACCACCCCCACCGGGGAGCTGTTTTTT
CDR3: CAISGRLVTTPTGELFF

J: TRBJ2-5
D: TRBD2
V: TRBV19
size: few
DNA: TGTGCCAGTAGGCCTAGCGGGGGGGCCTATGAGACCCAGTACTTC
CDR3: CASRPSGGAYETQYF

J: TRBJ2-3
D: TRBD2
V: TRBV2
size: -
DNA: TGTGCCCAAGGGCTAGCGGGGGGGATGCAGTATTTT
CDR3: CAQGLAGGMQYF

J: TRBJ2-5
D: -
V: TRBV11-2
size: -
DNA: TGTGCCAGCAGCTTAGATCTCGGTCTAGGAGAGACCCAGTACTTC
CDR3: CASSLDLGLGETQYF

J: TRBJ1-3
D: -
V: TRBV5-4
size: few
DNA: TGTGCCAGCAGCCAAGGGGGAACAGGGATCTCTGGAAACACCATATATTTT
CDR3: CASSQGGTGISGNTIYF

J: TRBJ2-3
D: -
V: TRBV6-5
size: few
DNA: TGTGCCAGCAGACCCTATGAGGGGAGGGATACGCAGTATTTT
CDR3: CASRPYEGRDTQYF

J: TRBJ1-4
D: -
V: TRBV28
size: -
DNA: TGTGCCAGTCGCGTTGGTAGTGAAAAACTGTTTTTT
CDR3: CASRVGSEKLFF

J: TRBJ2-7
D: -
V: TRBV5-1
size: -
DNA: TGCGCCAGCAGCTTGGGAGGGTGGGGAGCGGAGTACGAGCAGTACTTC
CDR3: CASSLGGWGAEYEQYF

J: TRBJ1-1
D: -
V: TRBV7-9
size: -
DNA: TGTGCCAGCAGCTCCCCGAGACACTGGAACACTGAAGCTTTCTTT
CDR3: CASSSPRHWNTEAFF

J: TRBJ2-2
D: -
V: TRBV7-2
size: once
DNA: TGTGCCAGCAGCTCCAGGAGCGGAACCGGGGAGCTGTTTTTT
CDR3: CASSSRSGTGELFF

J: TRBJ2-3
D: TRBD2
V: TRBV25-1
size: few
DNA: TGTGCCAGCAGTACGCTCGGGACTAGCGGCATCACAGATACGCAGTATTTT
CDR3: CASSTLGTSGITDTQYF